A single sample gave rise to the 18 T cell receptor beta chains below, sequenced in a study of T-cell memory formation after mild COVID-19. TCRdb re-called the 5' RACE reads with MiXCR, one entry per CDR3 protein. Of about 190,000 distinct CDR3 sequences in the sample, around 30% are singletons; the top ten hold about 10%. Source material: PBMCs or a T cell subset sorted from them (not recorded which). These receptors all stem from an adult woman who had mild COVID-19 (a few samples of this study predate the infection). Cell type and time point are not known.

There are a few counts of this clonotype. CDR3 in DNA: TGTGCCATCAGCCCCGTGGGGGGAATGAACACTGAAGCTTTCTTT. This encodes CAISPVGGMNTEAFF. The rearrangement uses TRBV10-3 and TRBJ1-1; tentatively, D is TRBD1 (5 bases). Trimming pared 6 bases from V and 0 bases from J, leaving 14 bases between. Per germline, CDR1 ENHRY and CDR2 SYGVKD. This CDR3 comprises 15 residues.

This clonotype was detected a few times. The chain recombines TRBV7-8 with TRBJ2-2, with D maybe TRBD1 (5 bases). In germline, CDR1 is SGHVS, CDR2 FQNEAQ. The V gene lost 7 bases and the J gene lost 3 bases, with 12 bases spanning the gap. This CDR3 comprises 14 residues. CDR3 nucleotide sequence: TGTGCCAGCACAGGGTATAGGGACACCGGGGAGCTGTTTTTT. Translation gives CASTGYRDTGELFF. Combining the CDR3 with reference TRBV7-8 and TRBJ2-2 gives the whole variable domain GAGVSQSPRYKVAKRGQDVALRCDPISGHVSLFWYQQALGQGPEFLTYFQNEAQLDKSGLPSDRFFAERPEGSVSTLKIQRTQQEDSAVYLCASTGYRDTGELFFGEGSRLTVL.

This clonotype was counted between two and nine times. V and J are TRBV7-9 and TRBJ2-5, with 7 bases that match TRBD2. Germline lookup yields CDR1 SEHNR and CDR2 FQNEAQ (reference sequence). V trimming: 7 bases; J trimming: 1 base; junction bases outside the gene matches: 3. The CDR3 is 13 residues long. Written as DNA, the CDR3 is TGTGCCAGCAAGCGGGACTCCCAAGAGACCCAGTACTTC. Encoded protein: CASKRDSQETQYF.

The table lists this clonotype with many counts. The rearrangement links TRBV9 to TRBJ2-3; 15 bases are shared with TRBD2. Germline CDR1 and CDR2: SGDLS and YYNGEE. After removal of 0 bases from V and 5 bases from J, the junction contained 10 bases not matched to a gene. This CDR3 region has 19 residues. The CDR3 DNA follows: TGTGCCAGCAGCGTAGCGCCCGGCCCGGGACTAGCGGGGGGAGATACGCAGTATTTT. Translated, it gives CASSVAPGPGLAGGDTQYF.

The J gene is TRBJ1-1, the V gene TRBV25-1; D uncertain. V was shortened by 5 bases and J by 4 bases, with 14 bases between the two germline ends. This CDR3 has 14 amino acids. Germline-derived CDR1 and CDR2 are MGHDK and SYGVNS. CDR3 nucleotides: TGTGCCAGCAGTCCCCACGATCTGGCCACTGAAGCTTTCTTT. Its protein product is CASSPHDLATEAFF.

The sample holds many counts of this clonotype. The chain has TRBV9 and TRBJ2-7; 9 bases align to TRBD2. The CDR3 loop spans 14 amino acids. Trimming cost V 0 bases and J 8 bases; bases outside gene matches: 6. Germline V gene lookup returns CDR1 SGDLS and CDR2 YYNGEE. The CDR3 DNA reads TGTGCCAGCAGCGTAGAAGCGGGGGGCCCTAAGCAGTACTTC. This encodes CASSVEAGGPKQYF.

This clonotype was detected a few times. The gene calls are TRBV6-1 and TRBJ2-1; 11 bases agree with TRBD2. The germline V gene has CDR1 MNHNS and CDR2 SASEGT. J was trimmed by 4 bases and V by 6 bases; bases with no gene match: 8. The CDR3 is made up of 16 amino acids. In nucleotides, the CDR3 is TGTGCCAGCAGCGTAAATAGCGGGGGGGATTACAATGAGCAGTTCTTC. Residues: CASSVNSGGDYNEQFF.

The V call is TRBV5-4, the J call TRBJ2-3, with D tentatively TRBD1 or TRBD2 (5 bases each). Trimming pared 7 bases from V and 6 bases from J, leaving 15 bases between. CDR1 SGHNT and CDR2 YYREEE come from the germline V gene (reference sequence). The CDR3 runs 13 residues. The CDR3 here is CASSRDPTDTQYF. The CDR3 DNA sequence: TGTGCCAGCTCCCGGGACCCGACTGATACGCAGTATTTT. The whole variable domain, filled in from reference TRBV5-4 and TRBJ2-3, reads ETGVTQSPTHLIKTRGQQVTLRCSSQSGHNTVSWYQQALGQGPQFIFQYYREEENGRGNFPPRFSGLQFPNYSSELNVNALELDDSALYLCASSRDPTDTQYFGPGTRLTVL.

This rearrangement joins TRBV7-2 to TRBJ2-1, with TRBD2 matching 14 bases. Trimming removed 6 bases from V and 10 bases from J; junction bases left unmatched: 8. Germline loops: CDR1 SGHTA, CDR2 FQGNSA. The CDR3 is made up of 15 amino acids. The CDR3 nucleotides are TGTGCCAGCAGGCTGGGACTAGCGGGAGAATGGGAGCAGTTCTTC. This encodes CASRLGLAGEWEQFF. Together with reference TRBV7-2 and TRBJ2-1, the CDR3 gives the full variable domain: GAGVSQSPSNKVTEKGKDVELRCDPISGHTALYWYRQSLGQGLEFLIYFQGNSAPDKSGLPSDRFSAERTGGSVSTLTIQRTQQEDSAVYLCASRLGLAGEWEQFFGPGTRLTVL.

V and J are TRBV20-1 and TRBJ1-2; TRBD1 might be the D (5 bases). The V end was cut by 6 bases, the J end by 1 base, with 15 bases between. The CDR3 is 14 residues long. Germline V gene lookup returns CDR1 DFQATT and CDR2 SNEGSKA (reference sequence). Here the CDR3 reads CSAEGREGNYGYTF. Here the CDR3 DNA reads TGCAGTGCCGAGGGGAGGGAAGGTAACTATGGCTACACCTTC.

The rearrangement uses TRBV9 and TRBJ1-6; 7 bases are shared with TRBD1. The junction had 10 bases not matched to a gene; V was cut back by 4 bases and J by 6 bases. The V gene's germline CDR1 is SGDLS and CDR2 YYNGEE. The CDR3 is 16 amino acids. The CDR3 nucleotides are TGTGCCAGCAGCCCTAGGGCACAGGGGATTAATTCACCCCTCCACTTT. Amino acids: CASSPRAQGINSPLHF.

Of note for this clonotype: This may arise from a read error, as a much more abundant clone is one base away. The chain has TRBV24-1 and TRBJ2-1; 11 bases line up with TRBD1. Germline assignment: CDR1 KGHDR and CDR2 SFDVKD. The CDR3 spans 16 residues. The CDR3 sequence is CGTSDLGTGGYNEQFF. The CDR3 nucleotides read TGTGGCACCAGTGATTTGGGGACAGGGGGTTACAATGAGCAGTTCTTC.

The chain joins TRBV12-3 or TRBV12-4 to TRBJ2-5, with D tentatively TRBD2 (6 bases). The CDR3 is made up of 15 amino acids. V gave up 5 bases and J gave up 4 bases, with 17 bases separating them. The CDR3 nucleotides read TGTGCCAGCAGTCCCGGACTAACGGGGAGAGAGACCCAGTACTTC. It is translated as CASSPGLTGRETQYF.

The chain links TRBV12-3 or TRBV12-4 to TRBJ2-2; 10 bases match TRBD1. Trimming took 5 bases from V and 4 from J; bases not matched to a gene: 7. The CDR3 is 16 amino acids. The CDR3 DNA sequence: TGTGCCAGCAGTGCCCGGGACAGGGGAGGCACCGGGGAGCTGTTTTTT. Translating it yields CASSARDRGGTGELFF.

V and J are TRBV3-1 and TRBJ2-1; the D gene is possibly TRBD2 (6 bases). The CDR3 has 16 residues. V was trimmed by 2 bases and J by 0 bases, leaving 11 bases between them. The germline CDR1 and CDR2 sequences are LGHDT and YNNKEL (reference sequence). The chain's CDR3 is CASSQPGTSSYNEQFF. The CDR3 nucleotides are TGTGCCAGCAGCCAACCCGGGACTTCCTCCTACAATGAGCAGTTCTTC.

This chain joins TRBV7-6 and TRBJ2-7; 7 nucleotides align to TRBD2. CDR3 size: 16 residues. The V gene end was trimmed by 2 bases and the J gene end by 1 base; junction bases not matched to a gene: 8. The germline gives CDR1 SGHVS, CDR2 FNYEAQ. CDR3 in DNA: TGTGCCAGCAGCTTACTGGCTAGCGGAGGGTCCTACGAGCAGTACTTC. This gives the protein CASSLLASGGSYEQYF.

The table lists this clonotype with a few counts. The gene calls are TRBV6-5 and TRBJ2-5; no reliable D call. The germline V gene encodes CDR1 MNHEY and CDR2 SVGAGI. This CDR3 contains 14 residues. Trimming removed 6 bases at V and 5 bases at J, with 16 bases between. CDR3 DNA: TGTGCCAGCAGATCTGGACCGGTCCCCGAGACCCAGTACTTC. Residues: CASRSGPVPETQYF.

This chain uses TRBV5-1 with TRBJ2-1; D may correspond to TRBD1 or TRBD2 (5 bases each). CDR3 size: 13 residues. V was shortened by 9 bases and J by 5 bases, with 15 bases between the two germline ends. Germline V gene sequence: CDR1 SGHRS, CDR2 YFSETQ. CDR3 region: CATRGAVNNEQFF. The CDR3 DNA is TGCGCCACCAGAGGGGCCGTTAACAATGAGCAGTTCTTC.